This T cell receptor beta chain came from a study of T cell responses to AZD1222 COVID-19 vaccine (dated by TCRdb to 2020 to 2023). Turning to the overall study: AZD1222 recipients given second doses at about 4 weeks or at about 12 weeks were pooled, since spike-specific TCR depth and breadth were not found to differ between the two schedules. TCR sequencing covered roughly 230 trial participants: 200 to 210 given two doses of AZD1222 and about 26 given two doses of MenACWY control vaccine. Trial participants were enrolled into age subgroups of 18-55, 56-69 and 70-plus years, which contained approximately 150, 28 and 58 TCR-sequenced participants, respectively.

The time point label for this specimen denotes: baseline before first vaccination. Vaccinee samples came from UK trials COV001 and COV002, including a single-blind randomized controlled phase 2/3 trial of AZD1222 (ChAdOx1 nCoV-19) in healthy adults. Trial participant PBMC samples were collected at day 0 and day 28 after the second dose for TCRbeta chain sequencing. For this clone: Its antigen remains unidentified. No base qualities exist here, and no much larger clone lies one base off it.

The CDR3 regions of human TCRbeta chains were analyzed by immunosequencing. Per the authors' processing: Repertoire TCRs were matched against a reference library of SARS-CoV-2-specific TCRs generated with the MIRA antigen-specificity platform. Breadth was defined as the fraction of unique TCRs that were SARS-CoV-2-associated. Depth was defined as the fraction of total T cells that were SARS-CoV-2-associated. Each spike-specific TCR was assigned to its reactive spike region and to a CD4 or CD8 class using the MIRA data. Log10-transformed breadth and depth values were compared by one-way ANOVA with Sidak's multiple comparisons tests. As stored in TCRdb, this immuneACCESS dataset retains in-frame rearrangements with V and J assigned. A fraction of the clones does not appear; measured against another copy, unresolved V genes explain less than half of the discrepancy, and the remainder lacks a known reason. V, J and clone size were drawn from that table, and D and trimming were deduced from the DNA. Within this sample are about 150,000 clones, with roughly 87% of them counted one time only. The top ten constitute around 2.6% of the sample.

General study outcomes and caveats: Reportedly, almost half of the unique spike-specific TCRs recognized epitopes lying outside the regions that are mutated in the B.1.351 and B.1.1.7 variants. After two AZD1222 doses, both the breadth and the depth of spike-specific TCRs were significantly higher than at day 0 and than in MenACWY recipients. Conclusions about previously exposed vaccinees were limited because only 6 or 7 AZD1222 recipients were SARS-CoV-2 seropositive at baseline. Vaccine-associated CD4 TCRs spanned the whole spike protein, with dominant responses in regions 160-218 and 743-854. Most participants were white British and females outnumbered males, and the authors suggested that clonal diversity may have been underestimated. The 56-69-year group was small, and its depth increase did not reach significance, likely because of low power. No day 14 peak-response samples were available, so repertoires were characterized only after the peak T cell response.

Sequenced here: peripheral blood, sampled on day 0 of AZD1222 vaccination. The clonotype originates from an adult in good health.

CDR3 loop: CASSGTGVVDTQYF. The sequence in DNA is TGTGCCAGCAGCGGTACGGGAGTCGTAGATACGCAGTATTTT. The sequence links TRBV9 to TRBJ2-3, with a tentative D gene TRBD2 over 6 matching bases. The germline V gene yields SGDLS for CDR1 and YYNGEE for CDR2. Inclusive of the bounding cysteine and phenylalanine, the CDR3 is 14 residues long. The retained sequence is limited to the CDR3, 42 bases, with the frame set at the first base. V drops 3 bases and J drops 5 bases, leaving 13 bases in between.